The rows below give T cell receptor beta chains drawn from one sample of a study of human T cells and chemical hapten exposure. TCRdb re-called the RACE reads through MiXCR, storing one row per CDR3 protein. This sample has 240,000 or so distinct CDR3 sequences, with about 9% found just once. Here the sequenced sample was whole blood, taken in connection with sensitization to the hapten diphenylcyclopropenone (DPC). Receptors originate from a woman in her thirties or forties with alopecia areata. Some clones in this sample may be carry-over from other donors' samples. Each CDR3 is given with its conserved first and last residue. A D gene is named only where the DNA matches it firmly. Clone size is not always given. Where it is, it says once, few, many or a class for expanded clones.

D gene	V gene	clone size	J gene	CDR3 DNA	CDR3 protein
TRBD2	TRBV7-9	.	TRBJ2-3	TGTGCCAGCAGCTTAGGGCTAGCGGAAAGCACAGATACGCAGTATTTT	CASSLGLAESTDTQYF
TRBD1	TRBV28	.	TRBJ2-7	TGTGCCAGCAGTGCCTCCGGGACAGGGGAAGGGGCGCAGTACTTC	CASSASGTGEGAQYF
.	TRBV5-1	many	TRBJ2-7	TGCGCCAGCAGCTCGGAGGGGCAGGTTGGCCCCTACTTC	CASSSEGQVGPYF
TRBD1	TRBV12-3/TRBV12-4	few	TRBJ1-1	TGTGCCAGCACCGAGACGGGGACAGTTGGTGAAGCTTTCTTT	CASTETGTVGEAFF
TRBD1	TRBV28	.	TRBJ1-1	TGTGCCAGCATGGGACAGGGAGACACTGAAGCTTTCTTT	CASMGQGDTEAFF
.	TRBV28	few	TRBJ2-7	TGTGCCAGCTGGCCGAGAAGACCGGAGGGGGCCAACTCCTACGAGCAGTACTTC	CASWPRRPEGANSYEQYF
TRBD1	TRBV2	.	TRBJ1-1	TGTGCCAGCACGACAGGGGGTTTGGACACTGAAGCTTTCTTT	CASTTGGLDTEAFF
TRBD1	TRBV9	many	TRBJ2-4	TGTGCCAGCAGCGTAGAAGGACAGGGAGGAAACATTCAGTACTTC	CASSVEGQGGNIQYF
TRBD1	TRBV6-5	few	TRBJ1-2	TGTGCCAGCAGAGGACAGGGGCCGTTAATTGGCTACACCTTC	CASRGQGPLIGYTF
TRBD1	TRBV11-2	few	TRBJ2-1	TGTGCCAGCAGCCCAAACGGTTGGCGGACAGGAGGTTACAATGAGCAGTTCTTC	CASSPNGWRTGGYNEQFF
.	TRBV9	.	TRBJ1-1	TGTGCCAGCAGCGTAGAGGCAGGAAGAACTGAAGCTTTCTTT	CASSVEAGRTEAFF
.	TRBV3-1	few	TRBJ1-5	TGTGCCAGCAGCCAAGAATACGGCATACAGCATTTT	CASSQEYGIQHF
.	TRBV7-9	few	TRBJ1-6	TGTGCCAGCAGCCTCCATGTAGTTAATTCACCCCTCCACTTT	CASSLHVVNSPLHF
.	TRBV12-3/TRBV12-4	.	TRBJ2-3	TGTGCCAGCAGTTTAGGAGGGGCAGATATGCAGTATTTT	CASSLGGADMQYF